Included here is one T cell receptor beta chain sequence, with context. The antigen remains undetermined. Before the COVID-19 pandemic, during about 2011-2019, CD4+ T cells were taken from unexposed donors. The cells were cultured for about ten days before CD4+ T cells were isolated. Unexposed-donor CD4+ T cells were probed with SARS-CoV-2 S/N and four cold-coronavirus spikes, cells permitting. With V trimmed by 8 bases and J by 0 bases, 2 bases remained unmatched. Germline-derived CDR1 and CDR2 are MNHEY and SVGAGI. This CDR3 comprises 15 residues. The sample is drawn from a study of CD4 T cells in relation to SARS-CoV-2 and coronaviruses. Across the whole study: After less than eleven days of antigen culture, PBMC TCR beta CDR3s were sequenced. Controls used an HIV-1 Nef peptide pool or no peptide. The HLA restriction of the shared crossreactive spike epitopes was mapped.

Sequenced by immunoSEQ multiplex PCR; TCRdb stores in-frame clones only, minus some. This table has approximately 15,000 clones, about 73% appearing once. The sequence came from a human donor in good health. The V call is TRBV6-5, the J call TRBJ2-3, with 13 bases identical to TRBD2. The specimen sequenced was CD4+ T cells from PBMCs, cultured in vitro. CDR3 sequence (DNA): TGTGCCAGCCTGACTAGCGGGAGGAGCACAGATACGCAGTATTTT. It encodes CASLTSGRSTDTQYF.